The 23 T cell receptor beta chains below all came from one sample that was sequenced in a study of blood T cells in healthy people across ages. Then a second PCR, running about 6 to 12 cycles, was carried out with a sample-barcoded 5' primer and a J-beta primer mix. A single record per CDR3 protein comes from TCRdb applying MiXCR to the 5' RACE reads. The sample has hundreds of thousands of distinct CDR3 sequences, around 41% seen once. Sequenced material: blood. Source of these receptors: a man at least 80 years old in good health.

This chain links TRBV6-2 or TRBV6-3 with TRBJ2-1; 10 bases fit TRBD2. Trimming cost V 9 bases and J 8 bases; bases outside gene matches: 10. This CDR3 is built from 14 residues. Germline V gene sequence: CDR1 MNHEY, CDR2 SVGEGT. CDR3 loop: CASGGLAGAHEQFF. CDR3 DNA sequence: TGTGCCAGTGGCGGGCTAGCGGGAGCTCATGAGCAGTTCTTC.

This clonotype was counted ten times or more. The rearrangement uses TRBV7-9 and TRBJ1-2, with no clear D. Germline values: CDR1 SEHNR, CDR2 FQNEAQ (reference sequence). The CDR3 covers 13 residues. V shed 6 bases and J shed 3 bases, with 11 bases lying between them. The CDR3, as DNA: TGTGCCAGCAGTTTGGGCAGAGACTATGGCTACACCTTC. Residues: CASSLGRDYGYTF.

The CDR3 is CAISEPGGPSTYEQYF. The DNA of the CDR3 is TGTGCCATCAGTGAGCCTGGGGGGCCAAGCACCTACGAGCAGTACTTC. The chain links TRBV10-3 to TRBJ2-7; possibly TRBD1 or TRBD2 for D (6 bases each). CDR1 and CDR2 from the germline V gene are ENHRY and SYGVKD. Trimming stripped 2 bases from V and 2 bases from J, with 16 bases between. This CDR3 spans 16 amino acids.

V and J are TRBV20-1 and TRBJ1-2; TRBD1 agrees at 10 bases. The CDR3 runs to 15 residues. Germline CDR1 is DFQATT and CDR2 is SNEGSKA (reference sequence). V trimming: 6 bases; J trimming: 4 bases; junction bases outside the gene matches: 11. The CDR3 DNA reads TGCAGTGCCCGGGACAGGGGTGGGGGTCCCTATGGCTACACCTTC. Its protein is CSARDRGGGPYGYTF.

The chain uses TRBV13 and TRBJ2-7; the match to TRBD2 covers 7 bases. CDR1 and CDR2 (germline): PRHDT, FYEKMQ (reference sequence). The CDR3 covers 12 residues. Trimming removed 5 bases from V and 9 bases from J; junction bases left unmatched: 7. CDR3 region: CASSLGPGGQYF. In nucleotides, the CDR3 is TGTGCCAGCAGCCTCGGTCCGGGGGGGCAGTACTTC.

The chain has TRBV20-1 and TRBJ1-2; D is perhaps TRBD1 (6 bases). Germline CDR1 is DFQATT and CDR2 is SNEGSKA (reference sequence). CDR3 length: 13 amino acids. V lost 6 bases and J 4 bases, leaving 15 bases between the germline ends. The CDR3 protein is CSASGRDIYGYTF. The CDR3, as DNA: TGCAGTGCCAGTGGAAGGGACATCTATGGCTACACCTTC.

The rearrangement joins TRBV20-1 to TRBJ2-4, with 9 positions matching TRBD2. V lost 1 base and J lost 13; bases outside the gene matches: 17. The germline V gene encodes CDR1 DFQATT and CDR2 SNEGSKA (reference sequence). The CDR3 is made up of 16 amino acids. In DNA form, the CDR3 reads TGCAGTGCTAGAGGTTCGGCTAGCGGGAACATCTACGGGCAGTACTTC. Translation: CSARGSASGNIYGQYF.

This chain connects TRBV10-3 to TRBJ2-5; D is unresolved. Deletions cut 8 bases from V and 5 bases from J, with 9 bases between. Germline V gene sequence: CDR1 ENHRY, CDR2 SYGVKD. This CDR3 comprises 11 residues. CDR3 sequence reads: CAIAVGETQYF. CDR3 DNA sequence: TGTGCCATCGCGGTGGGGGAGACCCAGTACTTC.

This clonotype was counted a few times. The chain joins TRBV20-1 to TRBJ2-5; possibly TRBD2 for D (7 bases). Germline CDR1 and CDR2: DFQATT and SNEGSKA (reference sequence). The CDR3 sequence is 15 residues long. Trimming pared 4 bases from V and 1 base from J, leaving 16 bases between. As DNA, the CDR3 is TGCAGTGCTATGGAAACGGGGGGCTTCCAAGAGACCCAGTACTTC. It is translated as CSAMETGGFQETQYF.

In the case of this clonotype: Germline is not matched at one junction end, which may reflect a read error. The chain has TRBV7-2 and TRBJ2-1; TRBD2 aligns across 7 bases. Germline V gives CDR1 SGHTA, CDR2 FQGNSA. The CDR3 sequence is 15 residues long. CDR3 protein: CDSSLNSGLYNEQFF. As DNA, the CDR3 is TGTGACAGCAGCTTAAATAGCGGGCTCTACAATGAGCAGTTCTTC. Combining the CDR3 with reference TRBV7-2 and TRBJ2-1 gives the whole variable domain GAGVSQSPSNKVTEKGKDVELRCDPISGHTALYWYRQSLGQGLEFLIYFQGNSAPDKSGLPSDRFSAERTGGSVSTLTIQRTQQEDSAVYLCDSSLNSGLYNEQFFGPGTRLTVL.

The chain couples TRBV20-1 to TRBJ2-1, with TRBD2 matching over 7 bases. With V trimmed by 3 bases and J by 5 bases, 16 bases remained unmatched. This CDR3 is built from 17 residues. Germline-derived CDR1 and CDR2 are DFQATT and SNEGSKA (reference sequence). CDR3 region: CSARGFVFAGVNNEQFF. The CDR3 bases are TGCAGTGCTAGGGGTTTCGTTTTCGCGGGAGTCAACAATGAGCAGTTCTTC.

The chain employs TRBV14 and TRBJ2-3, with 13 nucleotides matching TRBD2. This CDR3 has 17 residues. V shed 4 bases, J shed 5 bases, and the junction held 9 bases outside the gene matches. Germline V gives CDR1 SGHDN, CDR2 FVKESK. The CDR3 region has the DNA TGTGCCAGCAGCCCGGGACTAGCGGGGAAGAGAGGAGATACGCAGTATTTT. Protein product: CASSPGLAGKRGDTQYF.

This clonotype has just one count. The gene calls are TRBV5-5 and TRBJ2-5, with D perhaps matching TRBD1 (6 bases). CDR3 length: 14 residues. The V and J ends lost 4 bases and 2 bases respectively, with 12 bases between them. The germline gives CDR1 SGHKS, CDR2 YYEKEE (reference sequence). CDR3: CASSGRTAQETQYF. As DNA, the CDR3 is TGTGCCAGCAGCGGCCGGACAGCTCAAGAGACCCAGTACTTC.

This chain connects TRBV4-3 to TRBJ1-1; TRBD1 matches at 7 bases. Looked up from germline, CDR1 is LGHNA and CDR2 is YSLEER. The CDR3 is made up of 18 amino acids. V dropped 1 base and J dropped 1; count of bases not matched to a gene: 12. DNA for the CDR3: TGCGCCAGCAGCCAAGGGGAAGGGGCAGGGGGTGGGAACACTGAAGCTTTCTTT. Its protein product is CASSQGEGAGGGNTEAFF.

The chain recombines TRBV6-1 with TRBJ2-5, with a weak D call TRBD2 (5 bases). V lost 8 bases and J lost 1, with 20 bases in between. Germline V gene sequence: CDR1 MNHNS, CDR2 SASEGT. This CDR3 contains 16 residues. The CDR3 coding sequence is TGTGCCAGCTATCCCCTTTCGGGAACACGCCAAGAGACCCAGTACTTC. Translated: CASYPLSGTRQETQYF.

V and J are TRBV6-5 and TRBJ1-1; TRBD1 might be the D (5 bases). V was shortened by 7 bases and J by 0 bases, with 15 bases between the two germline ends. The CDR3 totals 15 residues. Per germline, CDR1 MNHEY and CDR2 SVGAGI. This chain's CDR3 is CASTLGQSMNTEAFF. CDR3 nucleotides: TGTGCCAGCACCCTGGGGCAATCCATGAACACTGAAGCTTTCTTT.

The CDR3 sequence: CSARVTGFNQPQHF. The CDR3 nucleotides read TGCAGTGCTAGGGTGACAGGTTTCAATCAGCCCCAGCATTTT. This sequence joins TRBV20-1 and TRBJ1-5; possibly TRBD1 for D (6 bases). CDR1 is DFQATT, CDR2 SNEGSKA, per germline (reference sequence). V was cut by 3 bases and J by 3 bases, with 12 bases left in between. The CDR3 length is 14 residues.

The V gene is TRBV6-2 or TRBV6-3, the J gene TRBJ2-5; TRBD2 aligns across 12 bases. The V gene's germline CDR1 is MNHEY and CDR2 SVGEGT. The CDR3 has 15 residues. J gave up 1 base and V 6 bases, and 3 bases lay outside the gene matches. CDR3 protein: CASRTSGRRQETQYF. The CDR3 coding sequence is TGTGCCAGCAGAACTAGCGGGAGGCGCCAAGAGACCCAGTACTTC.

Comment on this clonotype: Since a much larger clone is just one base distant, this may be a read error. This chain connects TRBV20-1 to TRBJ2-3, with D uncertain. Germline V gives CDR1 DFQATT, CDR2 SNEGSKA (reference sequence). The CDR3 has 16 residues. Here the CDR3 reads CGASKGALPGTDTQYF. The DNA for the CDR3 is TGCGGTGCTAGTAAAGGAGCACTACCCGGCACAGATACGCAGTATTTT.

With regard to this clonotype: The junction and the germline gene differ at one end; a read error may be behind it. The chain has TRBV15 and TRBJ2-1; possibly TRBD2 for D (5 bases). The CDR3 runs 16 residues. Per the germline V gene, CDR1 is LNHNV and CDR2 is YYDKDF (reference sequence). CDR3 coding DNA: TGTGCCACCAGCATCCTTCCGGGGTCCTCCTACAATGAGCGGTTCTTC. Protein: CATSILPGSSYNERFF.

The chain combines TRBV7-2 with TRBJ2-5; either TRBD1 or TRBD2 may fit D (6 bases each). V was pared by 5 bases and J by 11 bases, with 24 bases between. CDR1 and CDR2 from the germline V gene are SGHTA and FQGNSA. This CDR3 spans 15 amino acids. CDR3 in DNA: TGTGCCAGCAGCCTCTTACAGGGACCCACGGGAGAGCAGTACTTC. This sequence encodes CASSLLQGPTGEQYF.

This clonotype appeared a few times. The chain employs TRBV2 and TRBJ2-3, with 7 bases lining up with TRBD2. Germline trimming cut 8 bases from V and 1 base from J; bases unmatched to any gene: 9. From germline, CDR1 is SNHLY and CDR2 FYNNEI. CDR3 size: 15 residues. For the CDR3, the DNA is TGTGCCAGCGTTGCCGCAGGGAGGGGCACAGATACGCAGTATTTT. It codes for CASVAAGRGTDTQYF.

In nucleotides, the CDR3 is TGCGCCAGCAGCCCACCGGGACAGGCCCAAGAGACCCAGTACTTC. Translation: CASSPPGQAQETQYF. This chain uses TRBV5-1 with TRBJ2-5, with 8 bases identical to TRBD1. Germline lookup yields CDR1 SGHRS and CDR2 YFSETQ. Unmatched junction bases numbered 6, after V lost 4 bases and J lost 1 base. This CDR3 spans 15 amino acids.